This TCR beta chain was documented in a study of blood T cell repertoires in COVID-19. Study at large: The United States, Italy and Spain supplied acute and convalescent COVID-19 samples. T cells, B-cell-depleted T cells, or PBMCs supplied cDNA or gDNA.

Participants were aged about 18 to 100 years from 20 to 30 US areas. How the authors handled the data: Cell counts per sample came from amplifying reference gene primers. Assay: immunoSEQ multiplex PCR; the TCRdb copy retains only in-frame clones and omits some. V and J calls and clone size are as listed in that table; D and trimming were resolved from the DNA. The table has about 400,000 clones, approximately 85% seen once. The sequencing input was PBMCs or T cells enriched from blood (not recorded which). This TCR was recovered from a woman aged 35 to 49 with acute COVID-19.

CDR3: CASSLDLAGGLTGELFF. The CDR3 nucleotides are TGCGCCAGCAGCTTGGACCTAGCGGGGGGGCTTACCGGGGAGCTGTTTTTT. V usage is TRBV5-1 and J usage is TRBJ2-2; 12 positions agree with TRBD2. Germline CDR1 and CDR2: SGHRS and YFSETQ. This CDR3 contains 17 residues. V gave up 0 bases and J gave up 5 bases; unmatched junction bases: 5.